This T cell receptor beta chain was recorded in a study of T cells in Graves' hyperthyroidism and ophthalmopathy (dated by TCRdb to the late 2010s). About the full investigation: TCR V-J signatures able to tell the groups apart were searched for in a discovery cohort of approximately 95 patients, of whom more than 40 had Graves' ophthalmopathy and about 60 had stable Graves' hyperthyroidism. Prospective prediction of ophthalmopathy was tested in an independent validation cohort consisting of 18 to 20 hyperthyroidism patients and some 15 patients who later progressed to ophthalmopathy. Thyroid tissue and blood T-cell repertoires from over 5 Graves' hyperthyroidism patients were also compared in the study. TCR Vbeta CDR3 sequencing of some 140 peripheral blood samples (43 ophthalmopathy, 75 hyperthyroidism and roughly 17 progressor patients) is reported in the paper. After blood sampling, hyperthyroidism patients were treated with methimazole at a starting dose of 30 mg daily, and ophthalmopathy patients were treated with high-dose intravenous methylprednisolone. The roughly 100 discovery patients were randomly divided into training and test sets at a 7:3 ratio.

This clonotype was picked up many times. This receptor's antigen is unknown. Nothing much larger sits one base from this clone, and base qualities are not available. A patient counted as having stable Graves' hyperthyroidism if no progression to ophthalmopathy occurred over 18 months of follow-up. Hyperthyroidism patients were newly diagnosed, with disease duration under 2 months, and aged 18 to 65 years. The study excluded patients with uncontrolled infections, other autoimmune diseases, pregnancy or lactation. Diagnoses were based on clinical symptoms, serum thyroxine and TRAb, thyroid ultrasound and orbital computed tomography. Trizol reagent was used to extract total RNA, and RNA quality was then checked on an Agilent 2100 Bioanalyzer. The cysteine opens and the phenylalanine closes a CDR3 of 12 amino acids. The entry retains the CDR3 DNA only, 36 bases that are in frame from base 1. CDR1 and CDR2, per the germline V gene, are SQVTM and ANQGSEA. The V and J ends are trimmed by 1 base and 6 bases, leaving 9 bases between them.

Results and caveats for the whole study, not just this receptor: No statistical method was used to set the sample size in advance, and investigators knew the group allocation. A model built on a 13 V-J signature distinguished ophthalmopathy from stable hyperthyroidism, reaching 87.88% sensitivity and about 81% specificity in cross-validation and 80%/75% in testing. Blood samples also contained most of the expanded thyroid clonotypes (frequency above 0.001), which suggests that blood repertoires may reflect thyroid immune responses. In validation, progression to ophthalmopathy was predicted by the model with nearly 71% sensitivity and around 75% specificity, a median of about 6.8 months before onset.

The TCR beta CDR3 regions were amplified from the RNA transcripts. For the first round of RT-PCR on the TCR CDR3, the HTBI primer set was used together with the Qiagen OneStep RT-PCR kit. Libraries were constructed in a second round of multiplex PCR, after which size selection and purification were carried out. Paired-end sequencing of the libraries was performed with 100 bp reads on an Illumina HiSeq2000. The paper's data handling went like this. SOAPnuke was used to process the raw data, removing reads that contained adapters or uncalled bases, had a mean Phred below 15, or lacked an exact match to the constant primer or identifier. COPE v1.2.5 was used to merge the high-quality paired reads, and each unique nucleotide sequence was defined as a clonotype. MiTCR v1.1 was used to align the clonotypes against IMGT TRBV, TRBD and TRBJ reference segments. The analysis was restricted to V-J combinations with a frequency above 0.0001, which together covered about 99% of the repertoires. The TCS score was defined as F50 (clonal expansion) divided by E x V (chaos), with BLOSUM62-based TCRdist calculated between CDR3 peptides within each V-J. Welch's t-statistics and random forest reduced 500 to 550 V-J features to 13, which were used in a naive Bayes classifier (R e1071). Using fastp at Q25 and MiXCR, TCRdb reprocessed the public reads and kept productive beta chains. Each CDR3 protein appears once, grouped with its most common genes and DNA. These V and J calls are TCRdb output, not the study's own analysis. This sample lists approximately 560,000 distinct CDR3 sequences; under 60% were detected once. Clones ranked in the top ten supply just over 8% of the sample.

The clonotype comes from a woman under 30 with Graves' hyperthyroidism. Donor details come from another sample of the same person, matched by shared clones. The V and J genes are TRBV29-1 and TRBJ1-1; no D gene is confidently identified. Material for sequencing was peripheral blood or thyroid tissue (not recorded which). The bases are TGCAGCGTTGAAGGGGTGGCCCCTGAAGCTTTCTTT. Its amino acids are CSVEGVAPEAFF.